This passage covers 17 T cell receptor beta chains from one sample sequenced in a study of shared clonotypes between healthy human individuals. TCRdb's table, derived via immunoSEQ multiplex PCR, lists solely in-frame clones and lacks some. The table includes some 2,400,000 clones, almost 96% detected once. The sequenced sample consisted of naive CD4+ T cells sorted from blood. Subset of the sample: CD45RA+ positively selected. The source of these receptors is a man between 18 and 29 years old in good health.

V gene TRBV7-9 combines with J gene TRBJ1-2, with 7 bases that match TRBD1. The CDR3 loop spans 12 amino acids. Germline lookup yields CDR1 SEHNR and CDR2 FQNEAQ (reference sequence). After removal of 6 bases from V and 4 bases from J, the junction contained 2 bases not matched to a gene. CDR3 protein: CASRRDSYGYTF. The CDR3 DNA follows: TGTGCCAGCAGAAGGGACAGCTATGGCTACACCTTC. The full variable domain, rest sourced from reference TRBV7-9 and TRBJ1-2, is DTGVSQNPRHKITKRGQNVTFRCDPISEHNRLYWYRQTLGQGPEFLTYFQNEAQLEKSRLLSDRFSAERPKGSFSTLEIQRTEQGDSAMYLCASRRDSYGYTFGSGTRLTVV.

The J gene is TRBJ2-2, the V gene TRBV14; the match to TRBD1 covers 9 bases. Germline CDR1 is SGHDN and CDR2 is FVKESK. The ends lost 2 bases at V and 4 bases at J; junction bases unmatched: 5. CDR3 length: 16 amino acids. CDR3 nucleotides: TGTGCCAGCAGCCAAAAAGGGACAGGGTTCACCGGGGAGCTGTTTTTT. Residues: CASSQKGTGFTGELFF.

This sequence joins TRBV11-3 and TRBJ2-1, with D hard to call. The CDR3 has 15 residues. Per germline, CDR1 SGHNT and CDR2 YENEEA. V was trimmed by 1 base and J by 4 bases, leaving 11 bases between them. The chain's CDR3 is CASSLGEPAYNEQFF. The CDR3 region has the DNA TGTGCCAGCAGCTTAGGAGAACCGGCGTACAATGAGCAGTTCTTC.

The chain is built from TRBV6-1 and TRBJ2-7; D is ambiguous. The CDR3 is made up of 13 amino acids. Trimming removed 7 bases from V and 0 bases from J, with 10 bases in between. Per germline, CDR1 MNHNS and CDR2 SASEGT. The DNA of the CDR3 is TGTGCCAGCACCAGGTCGAGCTCCTACGAGCAGTACTTC. Translated: CASTRSSSYEQYF.

This chain joins TRBV2 and TRBJ2-7; D is uncertain. This CDR3 is 16 amino acids long. Germline CDR1 reads SNHLY; CDR2 reads FYNNEI. V gave up 4 bases and J gave up 0 bases, with 16 bases separating them. CDR3 sequence reads: CASSGGVNPSSYEQYF. The DNA of the CDR3 is TGTGCCAGCAGTGGAGGCGTAAACCCAAGCTCCTACGAGCAGTACTTC.

The chain is built from TRBV5-4 and TRBJ2-5; 7 bases align to TRBD2. CDR1 and CDR2 from the germline V gene are SGHNT and YYREEE (reference sequence). V shed 4 bases and J 5 bases; nucleotides not matched to a gene: 5. This CDR3 is built from 13 residues. The chain's CDR3 is CASSVPGGETQYF. CDR3 in DNA: TGTGCCAGCAGCGTGCCCGGGGGGGAGACCCAGTACTTC.

The genes are TRBV19 and TRBJ1-5, with TRBD1 identical over 11 bases. Germline V gives CDR1 LNHDA, CDR2 SQIVND (reference sequence). The V gene end was trimmed by 7 bases and the J gene end by 7 bases; junction bases not matched to a gene: 6. The CDR3 runs to 14 residues. CDR3 sequence: CASTGQGAGQPQHF. The CDR3 nucleotides read TGTGCCAGTACCGGACAGGGGGCAGGGCAGCCCCAGCATTTT.

The chain recombines TRBV29-1 with TRBJ2-1; TRBD2 agrees at 8 bases. Per germline, CDR1 SQVTM and CDR2 ANQGSEA. This CDR3 comprises 15 residues. V lost 2 bases to trimming and J lost 4 bases; unmatched junction nucleotides: 7. CDR3 DNA: TGCAGCGTTGAACGCCACAGCGGGGGTTACAATGAGCAGTTCTTC. This encodes CSVERHSGGYNEQFF.

The V and J genes are TRBV5-5 and TRBJ2-7, with TRBD2 identical over 7 bases. V gave up 5 bases and J gave up 0 bases; unmatched junction bases: 2. The length of the CDR3 is 13 residues. Germline lookup yields CDR1 SGHKS and CDR2 YYEKEE (reference sequence). CDR3 in amino acids: CASSRTSSYEQYF. The CDR3 DNA follows: TGTGCCAGCAGTCGGACTAGCTCCTACGAGCAGTACTTC.

The chain carries TRBV6-5 and TRBJ2-1, with TRBD2 matching over 14 bases. CDR1 and CDR2 (germline): MNHEY, SVGAGI. The ends lost 7 bases at V and 11 bases at J; junction bases unmatched: 10. CDR3 length equals 15 residues. The CDR3 here is CASNRAGLAGGQQFF. The CDR3 nucleotides are TGTGCCAGCAATAGGGCCGGACTAGCGGGGGGTCAGCAGTTCTTC.

The J gene is TRBJ2-7, the V gene TRBV7-8; no clear D. Between the trimmed V and J ends, which lost 4 bases and 3 bases, there was a span of 19 bases. CDR3 length: 16 residues. CDR1 is SGHVS, CDR2 FQNEAQ, per germline. The chain's CDR3 is CASSSLSRSSDYEQYF. The CDR3, as DNA: TGTGCCAGCAGCTCCCTGTCCCGCAGTTCCGACTACGAGCAGTACTTC.

This chain joins TRBV5-6 and TRBJ2-3; D unclear. CDR3 length equals 12 residues. Trimming shortened V by 4 bases and J by 2 bases, and 5 bases separated the two germline ends. CDR1 and CDR2 from the germline V gene are SGHDT and YYEEEE. In DNA, the CDR3 is TGTGCCAGCAGCCTACCCACAGATACGCAGTATTTT. Translating gives CASSLPTDTQYF.

As DNA, the CDR3 is TGTGCCAGCAGTGAAATCAGGGAATACGAGCAGTACTTC. This codes for CASSEIREYEQYF. This chain uses TRBV6-1 with TRBJ2-7; maybe TRBD1 (5 bases). Germline values: CDR1 MNHNS, CDR2 SASEGT. The CDR3 runs 13 residues. V lost 2 bases and J 4 bases, leaving 9 bases between the germline ends.

This chain joins TRBV9 and TRBJ2-7, with 12 bases aligning to TRBD2. J was trimmed by 6 bases and V by 3 bases; bases with no gene match: 7. This CDR3 region has 15 residues. The germline CDR1 and CDR2 sequences are SGDLS and YYNGEE. CDR3 region: CASSATSGSLSEQYF. The CDR3 coding sequence is TGTGCCAGCAGCGCGACTAGCGGGAGTCTGAGCGAGCAGTACTTC.

The gene calls are TRBV5-8 and TRBJ2-7, with 7 bases lining up with TRBD1. V was pared by 3 bases and J by 7 bases, with 10 bases of the junction left unmatched. Germline CDR1 reads SGHTS; CDR2 reads YDEGEE. The CDR3 totals 14 residues. CDR3 sequence reads: CASSSGQVPGEQYF. The CDR3 region has the DNA TGTGCCAGCAGCTCCGGACAGGTCCCCGGGGAGCAGTACTTC.

V and J are TRBV11-2 and TRBJ2-3, with D perhaps given as TRBD1 or TRBD2 (5 bases each). CDR3 length: 11 amino acids. Germline V gene data show CDR1 as SGHAT and CDR2 as FQNNGV. V was shortened by 5 bases and J by 9 bases, with 9 bases between the two germline ends. The CDR3 loop is CASSLGPTQYF. The CDR3 DNA sequence: TGTGCCAGCAGCCTGGGACCCACGCAGTATTTT.

In the case of this clone: This specimen includes other DNA sequences encoding the same CDR3. The chain is built from TRBV28 and TRBJ1-5; D is uncertain. This CDR3 has 13 residues. Trimming removed 7 bases from V and 4 bases from J, with 11 bases in between. CDR1 is MDHEN, CDR2 SYDVKM, per germline. As DNA, the CDR3 is TGTGCCAGCATCGGGCAAACAAATCAGCCCCAGCATTTT. Translation gives CASIGQTNQPQHF. Using reference TRBV28 and TRBJ1-5 for the parts outside the CDR3, the full variable domain is DVKVTQSSRYLVKRTGEKVFLECVQDMDHENMFWYRQDPGLGLRLIYFSYDVKMKEKGDIPEGYSVSREKKERFSLILESASTNQTSMYLCASIGQTNQPQHFGDGTRLSIL.